The rows below give T cell receptor beta chains drawn from one sample of a study of cytomegalovirus exposure and HLA in healthy donors. Sequencing used immunoSEQ multiplex PCR; TCRdb keeps in-frame clones, though not all of them. The sample includes tens of thousands of clones, about 65% of them seen just once. Source material: PBMCs. The receptor set was obtained from a man aged 45 to 65 in good health and CMV-seropositive. Each CDR3 is given with its conserved first and last residue. A D gene is named only where the DNA matches it firmly. Size tells how often a clone was seen (once, few, many) or the class of an expanded clone, and some rows leave it out.

-	TRBV5-1	TRBJ2-7	-	TGCGCCAGCAGCTTGGTTCCAGGGAAAAGCTACGAGCAGTACTTC	CASSLVPGKSYEQYF
-	TRBV5-1	TRBJ1-6	-	TGCGCCAGCAGCTTGGACGCGCCATCCGTTAAGCCCCTCCACTTT	CASSLDAPSVKPLHF
-	TRBV6-5	TRBJ1-2	-	TGTGCCAGCAGTTACTCGACAGCCAACTATGGCTACACCTTC	CASSYSTANYGYTF
-	TRBV19	TRBJ1-5	-	TGTGCCAGTAGTAAGAGGGTAGATAGCAATCAGCCCCAGCATTTT	CASSKRVDSNQPQHF
-	TRBV10-3	TRBJ2-7	TRBD1	TGTGCCATCAGTGAAAATCATATTGCGACAGGGACCTACGAGCAGTACTTC	CAISENHIATGTYEQYF
-	TRBV2	TRBJ1-3	-	TGTGCCAGCAGTGATCGGGGGGGTTTTGGAAACACCATATATTTT	CASSDRGGFGNTIYF
-	TRBV30	TRBJ2-1	TRBD1	TGTGCCTGGATCTCCGGGACAGTAAACAAGCAGTTCTTC	CAWISGTVNKQFF
-	TRBV5-6	TRBJ2-7	TRBD2	TGTGCCAGCAGCCCCTGGGAGGGCGGCAGGTTCTACGAGCAGTACTTC	CASSPWEGGRFYEQYF
-	TRBV15	TRBJ1-2	-	TGTGCCACCAGCTCCGACAGCTATGGCTACACCTTC	CATSSDSYGYTF
-	TRBV4-3	TRBJ2-5	-	TGCGCCAGCAGCCAGTACAGGGAAGAGACCCAGTACTTC	CASSQYREETQYF
-	TRBV7-9	TRBJ1-6	TRBD1	TGTGCCAGCAGCTCCAGGACAGGGGGCAATTCACCCCTCCACTTT	CASSSRTGGNSPLHF
-	TRBV27	TRBJ1-5	-	TGTGCCAGCAGGCGTTATGGGTCAGGGCAGGATCAGCCCCAGCATTTT	CASRRYGSGQDQPQHF
-	TRBV6-5	TRBJ2-2	TRBD2	TGTGCCAGCAGTTCCCTTAGCGGGAGGGCCGGCGGGGAGCTGTTTTTT	CASSSLSGRAGGELFF
-	TRBV27	TRBJ2-1	TRBD1	TGTGCCAGCAGTTCTTACCGGGACAGCTCCTACAATGAGCAGTTCTTC	CASSSYRDSSYNEQFF
-	TRBV7-9	TRBJ1-5	-	TGTGCCAGCAGCCCTGGGGGACTCTTGGGCAATCAGCCCCAGCATTTT	CASSPGGLLGNQPQHF
once	TRBV7-9	TRBJ2-7	TRBD1	TGTGCCAGCAGCTCGCGACAGGGAAACTACGAGCAGTACTTC	CASSSRQGNYEQYF
-	TRBV7-8	TRBJ1-1	-	TGTGCCAGCAGCTTAGACAAGGGGACTGAAGCTTTCTTT	CASSLDKGTEAFF
-	TRBV11-2	TRBJ2-5	TRBD2	TGTGCCAGCAGCCTACAGCGGGGAGCGGGAGTGGGAGAGACCCAGTACTTC	CASSLQRGAGVGETQYF
-	TRBV7-8	TRBJ1-2	-	TGTGCCAGCAGCTTAGCAGGGGCGCGTGGCTACACCTTC	CASSLAGARGYTF
-	TRBV10-1	TRBJ2-7	-	TGCGCCAGCAGTGAGTCGCCCGGGGGGTACTTC	CASSESPGGYF
-	TRBV2	TRBJ1-4	TRBD1	TGTGCCAGCAGGCTCGACAGGGGTTCTGGGGAAAAACTGTTTTTT	CASRLDRGSGEKLFF
-	TRBV5-6	TRBJ1-4	TRBD1	TGTGCCAGCAGCCGAACAGGGGGGAGTGAAAAACTGTTTTTT	CASSRTGGSEKLFF
few	TRBV2	TRBJ2-1	TRBD2	TGTGCCAGCAGTGTGGGGGGGTCCTACAATGAGCAGTTCTTC	CASSVGGSYNEQFF
-	TRBV7-2	TRBJ2-1	-	TGTGCCAGCAGCTTAGGGGAGGTATATGAGCAGTTCTTC	CASSLGEVYEQFF
few	TRBV5-1	TRBJ2-7	-	TGCGCCAGCAGCTTACGGGCGGGACCTTACGAGCAGTACTTC	CASSLRAGPYEQYF
-	TRBV7-9	TRBJ2-5	-	TGTGCCAGCAGCTTAGGTCTCACTAGGGAGACCCAGTACTTC	CASSLGLTRETQYF
-	TRBV12-5	TRBJ1-5	TRBD1	TGTGCTAGTGTCAACTCGGGACAGGGGAGTTTTGGCAATCAGCCCCAGCATTTT	CASVNSGQGSFGNQPQHF
few	TRBV4-1	TRBJ2-5	TRBD2	TGCGCCAGCAGCTTAGACCTGACTAGCGGAGAGACCCAGTACTTC	CASSLDLTSGETQYF
-	TRBV7-9	TRBJ2-7	TRBD1	TGTGCCAGCAGCCCAGATGGGACAGGGGGGTACGAGCAGTACTTC	CASSPDGTGGYEQYF
-	TRBV4-2	TRBJ1-2	-	TGTGCCAGCAGACAGGACGGATCCTATGGCTACACCTTC	CASRQDGSYGYTF
-	TRBV7-9	TRBJ2-3	-	TGTGCCAGCAGCTTGCAGGGGGATACGCAGTATTTT	CASSLQGDTQYF
few	TRBV6-5	TRBJ2-7	-	TGTGCCAGCACCCTCTCGACGACAAGTTTCGAGCAGTACTTC	CASTLSTTSFEQYF
few	TRBV6-5	TRBJ2-3	-	TGTGCCAGCAGGGGGGGAAACACAGATACGCAGTATTTT	CASRGGNTDTQYF
once	TRBV9	TRBJ1-1	-	TGTGCCAGCAGCGTAGTTGGGGGGATCACTGAAGCTTTCTTT	CASSVVGGITEAFF
-	TRBV5-1	TRBJ2-2	-	TGCGCCAGCAGCTTGGCGACAGGGAACACCGGGGAGCTGTTTTTT	CASSLATGNTGELFF
once	TRBV6-1	TRBJ1-6	-	TGTGCCAGCAGAGCGGCGCCAGGCTATAATTCACCCCTCCACTTT	CASRAAPGYNSPLHF
-	TRBV28	TRBJ2-7	-	TGTGCCAGCAGTTTAGGTGGGACACTGAGATACGAGCAGTACTTC	CASSLGGTLRYEQYF
few	TRBV2	TRBJ1-1	-	TGTGCCAGCAGTTATAACAGGCCAGAAGCTTTCTTT	CASSYNRPEAFF
few	TRBV30	TRBJ2-1	-	TGTGCCTGGAGCCAAAGACGGGGGACCTACAATGAGCAGTTCTTC	CAWSQRRGTYNEQFF
-	TRBV6-6	TRBJ2-1	-	TGTGCCAGCAGTTACAGTAGTGATGAGCAGTTCTTC	CASSYSSDEQFF
-	TRBV5-1	TRBJ1-5	TRBD1	TGCGCCAGCAGCTTTGGGACAGGAGGCAATCAGCCCCAGCATTTT	CASSFGTGGNQPQHF
few	TRBV19	TRBJ1-4	TRBD1	TGTGCCAGTAGTCCGGGACAGGGTTATGAAAAACTGTTTTTT	CASSPGQGYEKLFF
-	TRBV9	TRBJ2-1	-	TGTGCCAGCAGCGTAGGGAGAGGTGAGCAGTTCTTC	CASSVGRGEQFF
-	TRBV5-1	TRBJ2-7	-	TGCGCCAGCAGCGGGGGCCAGTCCATTTCCTACGAGCAGTACTTC	CASSGGQSISYEQYF
-	TRBV28	TRBJ2-7	-	TGTGCCAGCAGACCGGACACCAGCTCCTACGAGCAGTACTTC	CASRPDTSSYEQYF
-	TRBV5-4	TRBJ2-7	TRBD2	TGTGCCAGCAGCTTGGCCGGTAATAGCGGGAGATCGGGATACGAGCAGTACTTC	CASSLAGNSGRSGYEQYF